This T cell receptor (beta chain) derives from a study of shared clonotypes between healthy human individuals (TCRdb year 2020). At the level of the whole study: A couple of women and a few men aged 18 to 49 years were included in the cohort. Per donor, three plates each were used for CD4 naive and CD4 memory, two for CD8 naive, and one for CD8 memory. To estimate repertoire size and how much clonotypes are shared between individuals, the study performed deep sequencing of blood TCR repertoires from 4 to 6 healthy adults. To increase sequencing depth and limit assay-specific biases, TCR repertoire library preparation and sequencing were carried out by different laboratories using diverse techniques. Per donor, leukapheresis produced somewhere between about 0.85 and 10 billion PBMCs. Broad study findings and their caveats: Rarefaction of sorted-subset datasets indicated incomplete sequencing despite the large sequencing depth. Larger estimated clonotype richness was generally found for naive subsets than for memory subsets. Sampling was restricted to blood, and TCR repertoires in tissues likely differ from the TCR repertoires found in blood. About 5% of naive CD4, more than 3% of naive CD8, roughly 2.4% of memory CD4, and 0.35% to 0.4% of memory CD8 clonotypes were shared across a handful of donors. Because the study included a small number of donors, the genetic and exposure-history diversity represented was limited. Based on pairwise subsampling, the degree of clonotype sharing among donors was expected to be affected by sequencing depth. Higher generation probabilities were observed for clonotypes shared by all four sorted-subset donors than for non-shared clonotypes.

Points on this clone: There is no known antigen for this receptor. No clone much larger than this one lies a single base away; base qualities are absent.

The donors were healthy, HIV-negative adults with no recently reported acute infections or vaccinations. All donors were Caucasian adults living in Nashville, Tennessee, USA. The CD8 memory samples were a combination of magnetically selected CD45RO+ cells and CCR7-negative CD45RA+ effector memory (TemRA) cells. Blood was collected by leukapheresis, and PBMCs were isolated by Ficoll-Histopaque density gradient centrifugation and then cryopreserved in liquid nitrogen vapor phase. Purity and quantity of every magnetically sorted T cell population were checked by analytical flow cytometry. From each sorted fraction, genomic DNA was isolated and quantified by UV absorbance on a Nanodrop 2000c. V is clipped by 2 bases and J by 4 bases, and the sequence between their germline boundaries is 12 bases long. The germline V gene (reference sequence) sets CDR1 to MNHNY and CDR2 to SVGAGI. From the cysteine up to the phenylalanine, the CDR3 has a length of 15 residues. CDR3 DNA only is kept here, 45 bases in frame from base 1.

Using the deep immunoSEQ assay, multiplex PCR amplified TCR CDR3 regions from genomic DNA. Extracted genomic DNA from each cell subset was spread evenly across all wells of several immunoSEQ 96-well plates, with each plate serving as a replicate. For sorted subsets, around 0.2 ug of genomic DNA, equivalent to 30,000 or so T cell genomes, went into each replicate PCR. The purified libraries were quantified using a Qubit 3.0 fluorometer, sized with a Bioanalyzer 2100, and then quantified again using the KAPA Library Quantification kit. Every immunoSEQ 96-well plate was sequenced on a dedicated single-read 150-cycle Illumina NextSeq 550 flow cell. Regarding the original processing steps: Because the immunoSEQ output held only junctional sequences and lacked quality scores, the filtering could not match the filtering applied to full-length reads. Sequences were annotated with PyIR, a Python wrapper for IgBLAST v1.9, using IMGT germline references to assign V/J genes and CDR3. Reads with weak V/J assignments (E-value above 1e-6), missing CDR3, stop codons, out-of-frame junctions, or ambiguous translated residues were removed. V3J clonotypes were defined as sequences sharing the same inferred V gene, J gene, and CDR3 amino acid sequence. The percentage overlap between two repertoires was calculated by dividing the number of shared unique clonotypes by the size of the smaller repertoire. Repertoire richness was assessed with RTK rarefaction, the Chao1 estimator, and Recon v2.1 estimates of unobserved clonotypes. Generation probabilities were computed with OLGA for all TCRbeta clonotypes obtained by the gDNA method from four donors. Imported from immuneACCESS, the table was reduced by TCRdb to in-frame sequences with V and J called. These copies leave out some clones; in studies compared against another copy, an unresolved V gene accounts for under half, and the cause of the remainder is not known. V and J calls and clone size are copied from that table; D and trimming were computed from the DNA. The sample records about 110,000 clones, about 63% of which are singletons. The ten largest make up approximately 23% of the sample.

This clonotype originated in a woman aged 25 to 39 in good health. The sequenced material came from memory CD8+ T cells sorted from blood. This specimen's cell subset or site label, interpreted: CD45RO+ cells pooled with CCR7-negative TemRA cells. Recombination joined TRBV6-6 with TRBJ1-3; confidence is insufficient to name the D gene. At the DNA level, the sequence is TGTGCCAGCAGTTACCGAAGGAAGACAGGAAACACCATATATTTT. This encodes CASSYRRKTGNTIYF.